What follows describes a single T cell receptor (beta chain). Its specificity is not known. This sample was included in a study of OX40 agonist ivuxolimab in advanced cancers. Study-wide points: By week 6 at 0.1 to 3.0 mg/kg, blood CD4+ and CD8+ T cells had expanded clonally. Relative to CD4+ cells, CD8+ T cells on average had more expanded clones.

Assay used: immunoSEQ multiplex PCR; TCRdb lists only in-frame clones, some missing. The data contain some 86,000 clones, around 94% of them singletons. With V trimmed by 6 bases and J by 2 bases, 18 bases remained unmatched. The CDR3 runs 18 residues. Sequenced here: CD4+ or CD8+ T cells sorted from blood, sampled in a trial of the OX40 agonist ivuxolimab. The rearrangement uses TRBV23-1 and TRBJ2-7, with 8 positions matching TRBD2. TRBV23-1 is an ORF for which the function is uncertain. This receptor was taken from an adult with an advanced solid tumor such as melanoma, head and neck, liver or kidney cancer. As DNA, the CDR3 is TGCGCCAGCAGCCCCGGGGGAGGCGGGGGGACGGCCCCCTACGAGCAGTACTTC. Its protein product is CASSPGGGGGTAPYEQYF.